This is a list of T cell receptor beta chains from one sample in a study of T cells in localized non-small cell lung cancer. The table came from immunoSEQ multiplex PCR; TCRdb's copy has only in-frame clones and leaves some out. The sample has roughly 10,000 clones, 29% seen once; the top ten hold approximately 5%. Sequences were derived from lung tumor tissue, sampled before any cancer treatment. These receptors were collected from a man aged 35-69 years with stage I lung adenocarcinoma. The CDR3 runs from the conserved cysteine through the conserved F or W. The D gene is left open where the match is weak. Clone size is not always given. Where it is, it says once, few, many or a class for expanded clones.

d_call	clone_size	v_call	j_call	cdr3_nt	cdr3_aa
-	few	TRBV19	TRBJ2-7	TGTGCCAGTAGTATAGCCTACTCCCGGGACACCTATCACTACGAGCAGTACTTC	CASSIAYSRDTYHYEQYF
-	-	TRBV10-2	TRBJ2-2	TGCGCCAGCACGAAGGACACCGGGGAGCTGTTTTTT	CASTKDTGELFF
TRBD1	-	TRBV10-1	TRBJ1-1	TGCGCCAGCAGCCCCGGGACAGGGCCGACTTTCTTT	CASSPGTGPTFF
-	few	TRBV7-2	TRBJ1-1	TGTGCCAGCAGTAGGGTGATGAACACTGAAGCTTTCTTT	CASSRVMNTEAFF
-	-	TRBV19	TRBJ1-2	TGTGCCAGTAGTCAAGTGGGCCAAGCTAACTATGGCTACACCTTC	CASSQVGQANYGYTF
TRBD1	once	TRBV19	TRBJ1-5	TGTGCCAGTAGTATAAGAGTATTAGCAGGGGGCGAGCCCCAGCATTTT	CASSIRVLAGGEPQHF
TRBD2	-	TRBV6-8	TRBJ2-2	TGTGCCAGCAGTTCTAGCGGGGGAACGGGGGAGCTGTTTTTT	CASSSSGGTGELFF
-	few	TRBV11-3	TRBJ1-5	TGTGCCAGCAGCGTAGGAACAGCTAATCAGCCCCAGCATTTT	CASSVGTANQPQHF
TRBD1	-	TRBV6-8	TRBJ1-2	TGTGCCAGCAGTTCAGGGGGCTATAACTATGGCTACACCTTC	CASSSGGYNYGYTF
TRBD1	-	TRBV11-3	TRBJ2-1	TGTGCCAGCAGCCTTGGACAGGGGGCCTTCGATGAGCAGTTCTTC	CASSLGQGAFDEQFF
-	few	TRBV6-7	TRBJ1-4	TGTGCCAGCAGTAACAGGGTTTATATGTTTTTT	CASSNRVYMFF
-	-	TRBV19	TRBJ1-1	TGTGCCAGTAGTATGGGGGGGGGCACTGAAGCTTTCTTT	CASSMGGGTEAFF
TRBD2	many	TRBV11-3	TRBJ2-1	TGTGCCAGCAGCCAGGGCGGGGGGACTGGGTACAATGAGCAGTTCTTC	CASSQGGGTGYNEQFF
TRBD1	-	TRBV9	TRBJ2-3	TGTGCCAGCAGCTTAGGGACAGGGCCTCGCACAGATACGCAGTATTTT	CASSLGTGPRTDTQYF
TRBD1	large	TRBV6-8	TRBJ2-1	TGTGCCAGCAGGGGGCGACAGGGAGCATACAATGAGCAGTTCTTC	CASRGRQGAYNEQFF
-	-	TRBV6-8	TRBJ2-5	TGTGCCATCAGTGGTTACGGGGAGCAAGAGACCCAGTACTTC	CAISGYGEQETQYF
-	few	TRBV15	TRBJ1-3	TGTGCCACCAGCGGAGGACAGATCAGCTCTGGAAACACCATATATTTT	CATSGGQISSGNTIYF
TRBD1	-	TRBV30	TRBJ1-1	TGTGCCTGGTCGTTTCGGACAGGGTTCACTGAAGCTTTCTTT	CAWSFRTGFTEAFF
TRBD1	many	TRBV11-3	TRBJ1-1	TGTGCCAGCAGCTATAAAGGAGGACAGGGGTACACTGAAGCTTTCTTT	CASSYKGGQGYTEAFF
TRBD2	-	TRBV11-3	TRBJ2-1	TGTGCCAGCAGCTTGGTGCGGGGGGGCTTGAAGGATGAGCAGTTCTTC	CASSLVRGGLKDEQFF
-	many	TRBV2	TRBJ1-2	TGTGCCAGCAAGAGAGACGGAAGCTATGGCTACACCTTC	CASKRDGSYGYTF
-	-	TRBV5-1	TRBJ2-2	TGCGCCAGCAGCTTGGCCCGAGGAAGGTTGGGCGTGGAGCTGTTTTTT	CASSLARGRLGVELFF
TRBD2	few	TRBV11-3	TRBJ2-1	TGTGCCAGCAGCTCACCGGGACTAGAGAATGAGCAGTTCTTC	CASSSPGLENEQFF
TRBD1	-	TRBV6-8	TRBJ1-2	TGTGCCAGCAGCGCAAGCGACAGGGGACACTATGGCTACACCTTC	CASSASDRGHYGYTF
TRBD2	few	TRBV6-8	TRBJ2-4	TGTGCCAGCGCGATTGCCGGGACTAGCGGGGGGTTCGCCAAAAACATTCAGTACTTC	CASAIAGTSGGFAKNIQYF
-	few	TRBV9	TRBJ1-1	TGTGCCAGCAGTACCCGGGGGGCTGGTGAAGCTTTCTTT	CASSTRGAGEAFF
TRBD2	-	TRBV11-3	TRBJ2-2	TGTGCCAGCAGCCCCCCTAGTGCTAGCGGGGGACAGAACACCGGGGAGCTGTTTTTT	CASSPPSASGGQNTGELFF
TRBD1	few	TRBV6-8	TRBJ2-5	TGTGCCAGCAGCCAGACTACAGGGGGCAGCGGAGAGACCCAGTACTTC	CASSQTTGGSGETQYF
TRBD1	few	TRBV9	TRBJ1-4	TGTGCCAGCAGCCCCAGACAGGGGGCTCGTGAAAAACTGTTTTTT	CASSPRQGAREKLFF
-	-	TRBV30	TRBJ2-3	TGTGCCCGCCGGGGTCAGGGTTACACAGATACGCAGTATTTT	CARRGQGYTDTQYF
TRBD1	-	TRBV19	TRBJ1-2	TGTGCCACCTATCGACAGGGTATCAACTATGGCTACACCTTC	CATYRQGINYGYTF
-	-	TRBV14	TRBJ1-3	TGTGCCAGCAGCCAAGTTTTCCCGAGCTCTGGAAACACCATATATTTT	CASSQVFPSSGNTIYF
-	-	TRBV18	TRBJ1-3	TGTGCCAGCTCACACGAACCACAGGGATTTCTAGACACCATATATTTT	CASSHEPQGFLDTIYF
-	few	TRBV5-1	TRBJ1-4	TGCGCCAGCAGCTTGGCCTCATATTCGGGTGAAAAACTGTTTTTT	CASSLASYSGEKLFF
-	few	TRBV19	TRBJ1-5	TGTGCCAGCCTCCCCAGGGATTCCAATCAGCCCCAGCATTTT	CASLPRDSNQPQHF
-	medium-sized	TRBV9	TRBJ2-2	TGTGCCAGCAGCGTAGCTTTAAGGGAGGGGGAGCTGTTTTTT	CASSVALREGELFF
TRBD1	-	TRBV19	TRBJ1-4	TGTGCCAGTAGTGGGAGAAGACAGGGGATCGAAAAACTGTTTTTT	CASSGRRQGIEKLFF
-	few	TRBV7-2	TRBJ1-1	TGTGCCAGCAGTTCTGGGGTTAACACTGAAGCTTTCTTT	CASSSGVNTEAFF
TRBD2	medium-sized	TRBV6-8	TRBJ2-1	TGTGCCATCAGTGTGACCCTCGGGACTAGCGGTAACAATGAGCAGTTCTTC	CAISVTLGTSGNNEQFF
-	-	TRBV15	TRBJ2-2	TGTGCCACCAGCCAGGACAGGAACACCGGGGAGCTGTTTTTT	CATSQDRNTGELFF
TRBD1	-	TRBV2	TRBJ1-5	TGTGCCAGCAGTGCCGAGACAGGGTTCGGTCAGCCCCAGCATTTT	CASSAETGFGQPQHF